This T cell receptor (beta chain) was profiled in a study of blood T cells in healthy people across ages (dated by TCRdb to about 2015). Background for the entire study: In model experiments, template switching captured roughly one uniquely barcoded TCR beta cDNA molecule for every two T cells. Using deep sequencing normalized with unique cDNA molecular identifiers, the study measured how TCR beta repertoire diversity changes with age. The donors were split into four age groups: young (average about 15 years), middle-aged (roughly 42), aged (roughly 60) and long-lived (approximately 89). To avoid experimental bias, donors of different ages were randomly spread across the sequencing lanes. For two donors (one aged 18 to 30 and one aged 80 or older), the study analyzed two additional independent replicas of 1 million unique cDNA reads from the same blood draw.

The library was built by means of 5' RACE. Sequenced on an Illumina HiSeq 2500. The second PCR ran for roughly 6 to 11 cycles and used a J-beta primer mix along with a sample-barcoded 5' primer. A unique molecular identifier was introduced onto each TCR beta cDNA molecule by a template-switch 5' adaptor carrying 12 random nucleotides. Each sample yielded at least 2.5 million CDR3-containing paired-end reads. All of the RNA was converted into first-strand cDNA using the Mint cDNA synthesis kit, with a TRBC-specific oligonucleotide serving as the primer. All cDNA was treated with uracil-DNA glycosylase and then went through a first 18-cycle PCR with the universal primers M1SS and BC2_uni_R. The published analysis was carried out like this. Each sample was normalized by randomly selecting 1 million high-quality reads, each carrying a distinct molecular identifier. Instead of being binned into consensus sequences, reads with shared molecular identifiers were discarded. CDR3 identification, clonotype clustering and error correction used MiTCR with a Q25 quality threshold and the strictest error-elimination algorithm. Lower-bound total TCR beta diversity was estimated with a nonparametric unseen species model using Euler transformation. TCRdb's own reprocessing of the public reads used fastp at Q25 and MiXCR and kept productive beta chains. Duplicate CDR3 protein sequences are folded into a single record with the most common DNA and genes. The V and J calls reflect TCRdb's pipeline rather than the authors' work. The sample table contains just over 1 million distinct CDR3 sequences; only one count was recorded for under 55% of them. Around 18% of the sample is in the top ten clones.

The CDR3, cysteine through phenylalanine, is 17 amino acids long. Just CDR3 DNA is preserved here, 51 bases in frame from base 1. Looking up the germline V gene (reference sequence) yields CDR1 SEHNR and CDR2 FQNEAQ. V and J are trimmed by 6 bases and 0 bases, and the gene matches miss 13 bases of the junction. The approximately 40 donors, aged about 6 to 90 years, were systemically healthy Caucasian individuals from Russia. Ten milliliters of peripheral blood were drawn from each donor into EDTA-treated Vacutainer tubes. Ficoll-Paque density-gradient centrifugation was used to isolate PBMCs, with at least 6 million per sample. Trizol reagent was used to extract total RNA from PBMCs, with at least 5 micrograms per sample. Naive CD45RAhigh/CD27high T cell percentages were measured by flow cytometry on a PBMC aliquot from every donor. In the case of this clonotype: No antigen is known for it. No clone much larger than this one lies a single base away; base qualities are absent.

Paper-wide results and their limitations: Compared with the aged group, more naive CD4+ T cells, fewer expanded clones and increased TCR diversity were shown by the long-lived group, suggesting age selection. Conclusive comparison of naive and antigen-experienced compartments was prevented by the profiling of bulk unsorted PBMCs. Observed TCR beta diversity per million T cells fell roughly linearly with age, and a significant reduction was already apparent by age around 40. Estimates of total diversity based on one million sequenced T cells were considered lower bounds and underestimates. Donor CMV infection status was unknown, potentially confounding age-related changes in expanded clonotypes. Observed TCR beta diversity correlated strongly with the percentage of naive T cells measured by flow cytometry.

The source material was blood. The sequence was obtained from a woman aged 60-70 years in good health. This chain is built from TRBV7-9 and TRBJ1-2, and 7 bases in between align with TRBD1. The CDR3 loop reads CASRAWRQGAANYGYTF. The bases are TGTGCCAGCAGAGCCTGGAGACAGGGAGCGGCTAACTATGGCTACACCTTC.